The source of this T cell receptor (beta chain) is a study of cytotoxic CD8 clonotypes in ibrutinib-treated CLL. V was clipped by 4 bases and J by 7 bases; unmatched bases: 16. Germline loops: CDR1 SGHDN, CDR2 FVKESK. The CDR3 extends over 17 amino acids. The protocol was immunoSEQ multiplex PCR, while the TCRdb copy is restricted to in-frame clones and leaves out a portion. The table has 160,000 or so clones, 70% to 85% seen once. Study outcomes and limitations: Sampling schedules were unmatched across sustained-remission and progressing patients. With treatment, public clonotypes, which were uncommon, either contracted or remained stable.

On this clone: Its antigen is not known.

The source of this sequence is a human donor with chronic lymphocytic leukemia. The sample was PBMCs, taken after 24 months of ibrutinib treatment. The genes are TRBV14 and TRBJ2-1; 7 bases fit TRBD1. The CDR3 nucleotides are TGTGCCAGCAGCCCTAGACAGGGACCCTCCCCTCGGAATGAGCAGTTCTTC. This codes for CASSPRQGPSPRNEQFF.